The rows below give T cell receptor beta chains drawn from one sample of a study of radiotherapy plus CTLA-4 blockade in lung cancer. Repertoires were generated with immunoSEQ multiplex PCR, while TCRdb's copy carries only in-frame clones and drops some. The data contain 35,000 to 40,000 clones, 65% to 90% of them singletons. The sequenced sample was peripheral blood, obtained from a patient treated with radiotherapy plus ipilimumab. The receptors come from a human donor with non-small cell lung cancer whose response to radiotherapy plus ipilimumab could not be evaluated. Each CDR3 is given with its conserved first and last residue. The D gene is left open where the match is weak. Clone size is given for some rows only: seen once, a few or many times, or a class if the clone is expanded.

V gene: TRBV9; J gene: TRBJ2-1; clone size: -; D gene: TRBD2; CDR3 protein: CASSVGLVANEQFF; CDR3 DNA: TGTGCCAGCAGCGTCGGACTAGTTGCCAATGAGCAGTTCTTC
V gene: TRBV7-2; J gene: TRBJ2-1; clone size: -; D gene: -; CDR3 protein: CASSPGSSYNEQFF; CDR3 DNA: TGTGCCAGCAGCCCGGGGAGCTCCTACAATGAGCAGTTCTTC
V gene: TRBV4-1; J gene: TRBJ2-1; clone size: -; D gene: TRBD1; CDR3 protein: CASSQVGTGSNEQFF; CDR3 DNA: TGCGCCAGCAGCCAAGTGGGGACAGGGTCCAATGAGCAGTTCTTC
V gene: TRBV2; J gene: TRBJ1-1; clone size: few; D gene: -; CDR3 protein: CASRIFLRNTEAFF; CDR3 DNA: TGTGCCAGCAGAATCTTCCTCAGGAACACTGAAGCTTTCTTT
V gene: TRBV23-1; J gene: TRBJ2-2; clone size: -; D gene: TRBD1; CDR3 protein: CASKPQGSGTGELFF; CDR3 DNA: TGCGCCAGCAAACCACAGGGGTCGGGCACCGGGGAGCTGTTTTTT
V gene: TRBV5-6; J gene: TRBJ1-4; clone size: -; D gene: -; CDR3 protein: CASSLQGPGEKLFF; CDR3 DNA: TGTGCCAGCAGCCTACAGGGCCCTGGCGAAAAACTGTTTTTT
V gene: TRBV27; J gene: TRBJ1-5; clone size: -; D gene: -; CDR3 protein: CASSLRGWGNQPQHF; CDR3 DNA: TGTGCCAGCAGTTTAAGAGGTTGGGGCAATCAGCCCCAGCATTTT
V gene: TRBV7-2; J gene: TRBJ2-1; clone size: -; D gene: -; CDR3 protein: CASSLTLGSDNEQFF; CDR3 DNA: TGTGCCAGCAGCTTGACTCTCGGGTCTGACAATGAGCAGTTCTTC
V gene: TRBV6-5; J gene: TRBJ2-3; clone size: -; D gene: -; CDR3 protein: CASNPPGRTDTQYF; CDR3 DNA: TGTGCCAGCAATCCCCCCGGTAGAACAGATACGCAGTATTTT
V gene: TRBV18; J gene: TRBJ2-5; clone size: -; D gene: TRBD2; CDR3 protein: CASSPSTSRQETQYF; CDR3 DNA: TGTGCCAGCTCACCATCGACTAGCCGACAAGAGACCCAGTACTTC
V gene: TRBV7-9; J gene: TRBJ1-4; clone size: -; D gene: TRBD1; CDR3 protein: CASSLGRTGTEKLFF; CDR3 DNA: TGTGCCAGCAGCTTAGGCCGGACAGGGACTGAAAAACTGTTTTTT
V gene: TRBV4-3; J gene: TRBJ2-7; clone size: -; D gene: TRBD1; CDR3 protein: CASSADRVSSYEQYF; CDR3 DNA: TGCGCCAGCAGCGCGGACAGGGTCAGCTCCTACGAGCAGTACTTC
V gene: TRBV18; J gene: TRBJ1-1; clone size: few; D gene: -; CDR3 protein: CASSRTENTEAFF; CDR3 DNA: TGTGCCAGCTCTCGGACAGAGAACACTGAAGCTTTCTTT
V gene: TRBV5-6; J gene: TRBJ2-3; clone size: -; D gene: -; CDR3 protein: CASRIRGADTQYF; CDR3 DNA: TGTGCCAGCAGGATAAGGGGCGCAGATACGCAGTATTTT
V gene: TRBV7-2; J gene: TRBJ1-4; clone size: -; D gene: -; CDR3 protein: CASSLALTGANEKLFF; CDR3 DNA: TGTGCCAGCAGCTTAGCGCTGACAGGAGCCAATGAAAAACTGTTTTTT
V gene: TRBV15; J gene: TRBJ1-5; clone size: once; D gene: TRBD1; CDR3 protein: CATSRDGSSRQGEGNQPQHF; CDR3 DNA: TGTGCCACCAGCAGAGATGGGTCCTCTCGACAGGGAGAAGGCAATCAGCCCCAGCATTTT
V gene: TRBV25-1; J gene: TRBJ2-5; clone size: -; D gene: -; CDR3 protein: CASSALRGGGGETQYF; CDR3 DNA: TGTGCCAGCAGTGCCCTTCGAGGGGGCGGGGGGGAGACCCAGTACTTC
V gene: TRBV10-1; J gene: TRBJ2-7; clone size: -; D gene: -; CDR3 protein: CASSDRGFEQYF; CDR3 DNA: TGCGCCAGCAGTGATCGAGGGTTCGAGCAGTACTTC
V gene: TRBV5-5; J gene: TRBJ2-3; clone size: -; D gene: -; CDR3 protein: CASSLPSGSSTDTQYF; CDR3 DNA: TGTGCCAGCAGCTTGCCGTCAGGGTCGAGCACAGATACGCAGTATTTT
V gene: TRBV13; J gene: TRBJ1-1; clone size: -; D gene: TRBD1; CDR3 protein: CASSSRRQGLNTEAFF; CDR3 DNA: TGTGCCAGCAGCTCCCGGAGACAGGGGCTCAACACTGAAGCTTTCTTT
V gene: TRBV15; J gene: TRBJ2-4; clone size: -; D gene: -; CDR3 protein: CATSSQKNIQYF; CDR3 DNA: TGTGCCACCAGCAGCCAGAAAAACATTCAGTACTTC
V gene: TRBV28; J gene: TRBJ1-2; clone size: -; D gene: -; CDR3 protein: CASSLSGGGYTF; CDR3 DNA: TGTGCCAGCAGTTTATCCGGGGGTGGCTACACCTTC
V gene: TRBV28; J gene: TRBJ1-2; clone size: -; D gene: -; CDR3 protein: CASSQANYGYTF; CDR3 DNA: TGTGCCAGCAGTCAGGCTAACTATGGCTACACCTTC
V gene: TRBV7-2; J gene: TRBJ2-3; clone size: once; D gene: TRBD2; CDR3 protein: CASSSGGPSTDTQYF; CDR3 DNA: TGTGCCAGCAGCAGCGGGGGGCCTAGCACAGATACGCAGTATTTT
V gene: TRBV7-2; J gene: TRBJ2-5; clone size: -; D gene: TRBD1; CDR3 protein: CASSSQTGKETQYF; CDR3 DNA: TGTGCCAGCAGCTCCCAGACAGGGAAAGAGACCCAGTACTTC
V gene: TRBV4-2; J gene: TRBJ2-1; clone size: -; D gene: -; CDR3 protein: CASSQDGGNNEQFF; CDR3 DNA: TGTGCCAGCAGCCAAGATGGGGGGAACAATGAGCAGTTCTTC
V gene: TRBV19; J gene: TRBJ1-2; clone size: -; D gene: TRBD1; CDR3 protein: CASTRDRGIYGYTF; CDR3 DNA: TGTGCCAGTACCCGGGACAGGGGAATTTATGGCTACACCTTC
V gene: TRBV15; J gene: TRBJ2-1; clone size: -; D gene: -; CDR3 protein: CATSRVPGLRNEQFF; CDR3 DNA: TGTGCCACCAGCAGAGTGCCAGGGTTGAGGAATGAGCAGTTCTTC
V gene: TRBV7-2; J gene: TRBJ1-3; clone size: -; D gene: -; CDR3 protein: CASSLERNTIYF; CDR3 DNA: TGTGCCAGCAGCTTAGAGCGAAACACCATATATTTT
V gene: TRBV28; J gene: TRBJ2-7; clone size: few; D gene: TRBD1; CDR3 protein: CASSAGTGGVYEQYF; CDR3 DNA: TGTGCCAGCAGTGCCGGGACAGGGGGCGTCTACGAGCAGTACTTC
V gene: TRBV5-6; J gene: TRBJ2-7; clone size: -; D gene: TRBD1; CDR3 protein: CASSPPGQGWGGTYEQYF; CDR3 DNA: TGTGCCAGCAGCCCTCCGGGACAGGGTTGGGGAGGGACCTACGAGCAGTACTTC